Presented here are 15 T cell receptor beta chains from one specimen sequenced in a study of post-analysis software for immune sequencing data. Findings and limits, study-wide: Higher frequency in patients than in controls was seen for roughly five TRBV segments, with TRBV5-6, TRBV5-1 and TRBV20-1 among them.

Each TCR beta cDNA library carried unique molecular identifiers. TCRdb reprocessed the PCR reads via MiXCR and lists one record per CDR3 protein. The sample yields fewer than 900,000 distinct CDR3 sequences, 35% to 55% seen once. The antigens of these receptors remain unknown. Material for sequencing was blood. The receptors stem from a girl under 18 with multiple sclerosis.

This clonotype was observed a handful of times. This chain links TRBV20-1 with TRBJ2-7; 10 nucleotides agree with TRBD2. The CDR3 runs 16 residues. CDR1 is DFQATT and CDR2 is SNEGSKA in the germline V gene (reference sequence). V was clipped by 0 bases and J by 0 bases; unmatched bases: 5. The CDR3 DNA is TGCAGTGCTAGAGATTCGAGCGGGAGGGCCTCCTACGAGCAGTACTTC. Residues: CSARDSSGRASYEQYF.

This rearrangement joins TRBV12-3 or TRBV12-4 to TRBJ2-3; the D is unclear. Trimming took off 3 bases at V and 2 bases at J, with 6 bases between the two ends. The CDR3 sequence is 13 residues long. The CDR3: CASSFILTDTQYF. Here the CDR3 DNA reads TGTGCCAGCAGTTTCATTCTCACAGATACGCAGTATTTT.

Only a few counts were recorded for this clonotype. The rearrangement joins TRBV7-9 to TRBJ2-5; 8 bases map to TRBD1. The germline V gene encodes CDR1 SEHNR and CDR2 FQNEAQ (reference sequence). This CDR3 comprises 12 residues. With 7 bases clipped from V and 4 bases from J, the junction kept 2 bases outside the gene matches. Written as DNA, the CDR3 is TGTGCCAGCATAGGACAGGGAGAGACCCAGTACTTC. Its translation is CASIGQGETQYF.

The rearrangement joins TRBV10-3 to TRBJ1-1, with 8 bases fitting TRBD1. The V segment lost 0 bases and the J segment 0 bases; nucleotides outside the gene matches: 6. From germline, CDR1 is ENHRY and CDR2 SYGVKD. The CDR3 totals 17 residues. The CDR3 loop reads CAISESRQGWMNTEAFF. CDR3 DNA sequence: TGTGCCATCAGTGAGTCTCGACAGGGGTGGATGAACACTGAAGCTTTCTTT.

The chain employs TRBV6-6 and TRBJ2-1, with D tentatively TRBD1 or TRBD2 (5 bases each). The V gene lost 2 bases and the J gene lost 7 bases, with 15 bases spanning the gap. The CDR3 extends over 15 amino acids. Germline V CDR1 and CDR2: MNHNY, SVGAGI (reference sequence). CDR3 sequence: CASSYEGIARNEQFF. The CDR3 region has the DNA TGTGCCAGCAGTTACGAGGGGATTGCTCGGAATGAGCAGTTCTTC.

This rearrangement joins TRBV5-1 to TRBJ2-7; maybe TRBD2 (6 bases). Germline CDR1 and CDR2: SGHRS and YFSETQ. This CDR3 has 19 amino acids. V lost 5 bases, J lost 0 bases, and 27 bases lay in between. This CDR3 is CASSLSGNGLVGLSYEQYF. The DNA of the CDR3 is TGCGCCAGCAGTCTATCAGGTAACGGGCTAGTGGGACTCTCCTACGAGCAGTACTTC.

This clonotype was found a few times. The chain employs TRBV3-1 and TRBJ2-5; no clear D gene. From germline, CDR1 is LGHDT and CDR2 YNNKEL (reference sequence). This CDR3 is 14 amino acids long. Between the trimmed V and J ends, which lost 0 bases and 13 bases, there was a span of 18 bases. The CDR3 reads CASSQEWGGISPYF. CDR3 DNA: TGTGCCAGCAGCCAAGAGTGGGGTGGTATTTCTCCGTACTTC.

The chain recombines TRBV5-5 with TRBJ2-7, with D possibly being TRBD1 (6 bases). The better agreement between TRBJ2-5 and the DNA end casts doubt on the J call. Germline CDR1 is SGHKS and CDR2 is YYEKEE (reference sequence). The CDR3 covers 14 residues. The CDR3 reads CASSRDTLGETQYF. The DNA of the CDR3 is TGTGCCAGCAGCCGGGACACTTTGGGGGAGACCCAGTACTTC.

The chain employs TRBV3-1 and TRBJ2-5; either TRBD1 or TRBD2 may fit D (5 bases each). CDR1 and CDR2 (germline): LGHDT, YNNKEL (reference sequence). The V gene lost 1 base and the J gene lost 2 bases, with 11 bases spanning the gap. The CDR3 consists of 15 residues. The CDR3 bases are TGTGCCAGCAGCCAAGTAGGGACGGGACAAGAGACCCAGTACTTC. It yields the protein CASSQVGTGQETQYF.

The rearrangement joins TRBV6-5 to TRBJ2-2; D unclear. This CDR3 has 13 amino acids. Trimming shortened V by 7 bases and J by 3 bases, and 9 bases separated the two germline ends. Germline V gene sequence: CDR1 MNHEY, CDR2 SVGAGI. The CDR3 here is CASKKSYTGELFF. CDR3 in DNA: TGTGCCAGCAAAAAGTCGTACACCGGGGAGCTGTTTTTT.

This clonotype was detected a few times. The J gene is TRBJ1-1, the V gene TRBV12-3 or TRBV12-4; D is uncertain. The CDR3 is made up of 14 amino acids. Trimming took 3 bases from V and 0 from J, leaving 8 bases between them. The CDR3 DNA reads TGTGCCAGCAGTTTGAAGGGAATGAACACTGAAGCTTTCTTT. Protein product: CASSLKGMNTEAFF.

CDR3 in DNA: TGTGCCAGCAGCCCACAGGCCTATGGCACTGAAGCTTTCTTT. It encodes CASSPQAYGTEAFF. The chain couples TRBV3-1 to TRBJ1-1; perhaps TRBD1 as D (5 bases). Germline values: CDR1 LGHDT, CDR2 YNNKEL (reference sequence). The CDR3 totals 14 residues. The V and J ends lost 4 bases and 4 bases respectively, with 13 bases between them.

The rearrangement uses TRBV20-1 and TRBJ2-5; 8 bases fit TRBD2. The J call is doubtful: the DNA matches TRBJ2-7 better. Germline CDR1 reads DFQATT; CDR2 reads SNEGSKA (reference sequence). This CDR3 contains 18 residues. The CDR3 region is CSARDQSTLWTSRHEQYF. CDR3 bases: TGCAGTGCTAGAGATCAATCTACGTTGTGGACTAGCAGGCACGAGCAGTACTTC.

This clonotype was recorded a few times. The gene calls are TRBV7-2 and TRBJ2-1; D is perhaps TRBD1 (5 bases). V lost 1 base to trimming and J lost 1 base, with 8 bases between them. CDR3 length equals 15 residues. Germline assignment: CDR1 SGHTA and CDR2 FQGNSA. The CDR3 sequence is CASSLEGKSYNEQFF. CDR3 nucleotides: TGTGCCAGCAGCTTAGAGGGGAAATCCTACAATGAGCAGTTCTTC.

The V call is TRBV28, the J call TRBJ2-5; TRBD1 is a possible D gene (6 bases). The DNA end favors TRBJ2-7, so the J call may be wrong. Germline CDR1 reads MDHEN; CDR2 reads SYDVKM. The CDR3 extends over 13 amino acids. This CDR3 reads CASSPLDRYEQYF. The CDR3 nucleotides are TGTGCCAGCAGCCCGCTAGACAGGTACGAGCAGTACTTC.